This T cell receptor beta chain was captured in a study of blood T cell repertoires in COVID-19. Across the study: COVID-19 samples, acute and convalescent, were from the United States, Italy and Spain.

In terms of age and location, participants ranged from about 18 to 95 years and lived in about 25 US areas. Clinical history as reported by participants underpinned cohort assignment. Profiling relied on immunoSEQ multiplex PCR, and the TCRdb table lists in-frame clones only, not all of them. The table includes 200,000 to 250,000 clones, 88% detected once. Germline V gene sequence: CDR1 SGHVS, CDR2 FQNEAQ. The CDR3 sequence is 15 residues long. V lost 1 base, J lost 1 base, and 10 bases lay in between. The clonotype was recovered from a woman between 50 and 59 years old with acute COVID-19. J is TRBJ1-1 and V is TRBV7-8, with D possibly being TRBD1 (5 bases). The specimen was PBMCs or T cells enriched from blood (not recorded which). CDR3 sequence: CASSLEAGRNTEAFF. CDR3 DNA sequence: TGTGCCAGCAGCTTAGAGGCGGGGCGGAACACTGAAGCTTTCTTT.